This T cell receptor (beta chain) was recovered during a study of blood T cell repertoires in COVID-19. Study as a whole: T cells, B-cell-depleted T cells, or PBMCs provided the cDNA or gDNA that served as material.

Donors in Cohort 3 counted as recovered after two negative PCRs, clearance, or symptom resolution. The CDR3 runs 15 residues. Between the trimmed V and J ends, which lost 0 bases and 4 bases, there was a span of 11 bases. Germline loops: CDR1 SGHKS, CDR2 YYEKEE (reference sequence). Authors' processing steps: It was from reference gene primer amplification that nucleated cell counts were estimated. Here immunoSEQ multiplex PCR was the method, and the copy in TCRdb shows in-frame clones only, minus some. The D gene and trimming were derived from the DNA, and the V and J assignments and clone size from that table. The repertoire consists of about 430,000 clones, with 80% to 90% occurring once and the leading ten covering roughly 1.1%.

The receptor's source is a man younger than 45 who had recovered from COVID-19. Sequenced: PBMCs or T cells enriched from blood (not recorded which). The genes are TRBV5-5 and TRBJ2-1; no firm D call. This CDR3 reads CASSLDWAAYNEQFF. The CDR3 DNA is TGTGCCAGCAGCTTGGATTGGGCTGCTTACAATGAGCAGTTCTTC. The full variable domain, rest sourced from reference TRBV5-5 and TRBJ2-1, is DAGVTQSPTHLIKTRGQQVTLRCSPISGHKSVSWYQQVLGQGPQFIFQYYEKEERGRGNFPDRFSARQFPNYSSELNVNALLLGDSALYLCASSLDWAAYNEQFFGPGTRLTVL.